The 16 T cell receptor beta chains given below trace back to one sample, sequenced in a study of T cells in Graves' hyperthyroidism and ophthalmopathy. The source material, RNA transcripts, was used to amplify TCR beta CDR3 regions. In the first-round RT-PCR of the TCR CDR3, the HTBI primer set was used. TCRdb re-called the multiplex PCR reads through MiXCR, storing one row per CDR3 protein. The sample contains 600,000 or so distinct CDR3 sequences, around 15% of which appear only once. The material sequenced was blood. Source of these receptors: a woman in her twenties or thirties with Graves' hyperthyroidism.

V and J are TRBV20-1 and TRBJ2-7; 7 bases agree with TRBD2. J lost 5 bases, V lost 5 bases, and 18 bases had no gene match. The CDR3 is made up of 16 amino acids. In germline, CDR1 is DFQATT, CDR2 SNEGSKA (reference sequence). The CDR3 coding sequence is TGCAGTGCTTCCGGGACTACTAATAGGCCGGCCCACGAGCAGTACTTC. Translated: CSASGTTNRPAHEQYF.

With respect to this clonotype: A much larger clone sits a single nucleotide away, making a read error possible. This likely comes from a read error, as the CDR3 has no conserved phenylalanine or tryptophan at its end. The J gene is TRBJ1-4, the V gene TRBV2, with 7 nucleotides matching TRBD1. CDR1 and CDR2 from the germline V gene are SNHLY and FYNNEI. The CDR3 sequence is 16 residues long. With V trimmed by 4 bases and J by 3 bases, 8 bases remained unmatched. The CDR3 loop is CASSVRQGISNEKLFL. The CDR3, as DNA: TGTGCCAGCAGTGTCCGACAGGGAATATCTAATGAAAAACTGTTTCTT.

This clonotype showed up just a few times. This chain connects TRBV4-1 to TRBJ2-5; 9 bases map to TRBD2. The junction had 14 bases not matched to a gene; V was cut back by 4 bases and J by 2 bases. Germline CDR1 reads MGHRA; CDR2 reads YSYEKL. The CDR3 covers 18 residues. DNA for the CDR3: TGCGCCAGCAGCCTGTCGACTAGCGGTAGAGCCAGACAAGAGACCCAGTACTTC. This sequence encodes CASSLSTSGRARQETQYF.

This clonotype has ten or more counts. The chain carries TRBV7-2 and TRBJ1-6; perhaps TRBD1 as D (5 bases). CDR1 and CDR2 (germline): SGHTA, FQGNSA. This CDR3 comprises 16 residues. With 0 bases removed from V and 9 bases from J, the gap between germline ends came to 15 bases. The CDR3 here is CASSLAIEVGGSPLHF. The DNA of the CDR3 is TGTGCCAGCAGCTTAGCAATTGAGGTTGGGGGTTCACCCCTCCACTTT.

This clonotype was found many times. The chain joins TRBV20-1 to TRBJ2-5; possibly TRBD1 or TRBD2 for D (5 bases each). Trimming removed 5 bases at V and 7 bases at J, with 17 bases between. Germline CDR1 is DFQATT and CDR2 is SNEGSKA (reference sequence). This CDR3 comprises 13 residues. For the CDR3, the DNA is TGCAGTGCTTTACGCGGCCCGAGGGGGACCCAGTACTTC. This gives the protein CSALRGPRGTQYF.

This clonotype was detected many times. The chain joins TRBV3-1 to TRBJ1-1, with D unresolved. CDR3 size: 12 residues. The germline V and J ends were trimmed by 3 bases and 5 bases, with 7 bases remaining between them. Per germline, CDR1 LGHDT and CDR2 YNNKEL (reference sequence). The CDR3 coding sequence is TGTGCCAGCAGCCAGATGGGGACTGAAGCTTTCTTT. This translates into CASSQMGTEAFF.

This clonotype came up many times. CDR3 sequence: CASRGVEYGEEETQYF. In DNA, the CDR3 is TGTGCCAGCAGGGGGGTCGAGTATGGCGAAGAAGAGACCCAGTACTTC. The gene calls are TRBV6-1 and TRBJ2-5; perhaps D is TRBD1 or TRBD2 (5 bases each). The CDR3 sequence is 16 residues long. In germline, CDR1 is MNHNS, CDR2 SASEGT. V dropped 6 bases and J dropped 3 bases, with 20 bases sitting between them.

The sample holds a few counts of this clonotype. The CDR3 loop reads CASSLQEQNTGELFF. The CDR3, as DNA: TGCGCCAGCAGCTTGCAGGAGCAGAACACCGGGGAGCTGTTTTTT. The V call is TRBV5-1, the J call TRBJ2-2; unclear D gene. V was clipped by 1 base and J by 1 base, with 8 bases between them. In germline, CDR1 is SGHRS, CDR2 YFSETQ. This CDR3 is built from 15 residues.

This chain connects TRBV7-2 to TRBJ2-7; D unclear. Trimming cost V 5 bases and J 2 bases, with 10 bases left between them. This CDR3 spans 13 amino acids. Germline V gives CDR1 SGHTA, CDR2 FQGNSA. CDR3 loop: CASSPQRTYEQYF. CDR3 nucleotides: TGTGCCAGCAGCCCACAGAGAACCTACGAGCAGTACTTC.

This clonotype came up many times. The V gene is TRBV18, the J gene TRBJ1-1; D unresolved. Deletions cut 8 bases from V and 1 base from J, with 11 bases between. The CDR3 totals 13 residues. Looked up from germline, CDR1 is KGHSH and CDR2 is LQKENI. DNA of the CDR3: TGTGCCAGCAGTCCCGGATGGAACACTGAAGCTTTCTTT. As protein: CASSPGWNTEAFF.

The chain uses TRBV29-1 and TRBJ2-1, with 10 bases identical to TRBD2. Germline-derived CDR1 and CDR2 are SQVTM and ANQGSEA. The V and J ends lost 1 base and 7 bases, in that order; junction bases with no gene match: 13. CDR3 length equals 17 residues. Written as DNA, the CDR3 is TGCAGCGTTGAAGGGTCTAGCGGGAGCCTTATACTAAATGAGCAGTTCTTC. This gives the protein CSVEGSSGSLILNEQFF.

The chain has TRBV6-1 and TRBJ2-1, with 10 nucleotides matching TRBD2. Trimming at V came to 6 bases and at J to 15 bases, leaving 8 bases not matched to a gene. Germline assignment: CDR1 MNHNS and CDR2 SASEGT. The CDR3 is 12 residues long. The CDR3 sequence: CASSPGLAKLFF. The CDR3 DNA follows: TGTGCCAGCAGCCCGGGACTAGCGAAACTGTTCTTC.

This clonotype was recorded many times. The gene calls are TRBV27 and TRBJ2-1; TRBD2 might be the D (5 bases). CDR1 MNHEY and CDR2 SMNVEV come from the germline V gene (reference sequence). V was pared by 8 bases and J by 5 bases, with 19 bases between. The CDR3 sequence is 15 residues long. As DNA, the CDR3 is TGTGCCAGCTGGCCAGAGGCGGGCACAAACAATGAGCAGTTCTTC. Translated: CASWPEAGTNNEQFF.

The V call is TRBV7-2, the J call TRBJ2-1; 12 nucleotides match TRBD2. The CDR3 contains 18 residues. V gave up 1 base and J gave up 7 bases; unmatched junction bases: 11. Germline CDR1 SGHTA, CDR2 FQGNSA. CDR3 residues: CASSLVLAGGPGRNEQFF. For the CDR3, the DNA is TGTGCCAGCAGCTTAGTCCTAGCGGGAGGGCCGGGTAGAAATGAGCAGTTCTTC.

This clonotype occurred many times. The chain is built from TRBV28 and TRBJ1-5; possible D gene TRBD1, 6 bases. Trimming left V 7 bases short and J 2 bases short, with 12 bases between. This CDR3 region has 14 residues. CDR1 MDHEN and CDR2 SYDVKM come from the germline V gene. The DNA of the CDR3 is TGTGCCAGCACCCAGGGGTTGGGCAATCAGCCCCAGCATTTT. Protein product: CASTQGLGNQPQHF.

The table lists this clonotype with a few counts. The gene calls are TRBV7-9 and TRBJ2-5; TRBD2 aligns across 7 bases. The CDR3 has 14 residues. V trimming: 5 bases; J trimming: 4 bases; junction bases outside the gene matches: 7. CDR1 and CDR2 from the germline V gene are SEHNR and FQNEAQ (reference sequence). CDR3 coding DNA: TGTGCCAGCAGCGCCGTCCTAGCGGCAGAGACCCAGTACTTC. Translation gives CASSAVLAAETQYF.